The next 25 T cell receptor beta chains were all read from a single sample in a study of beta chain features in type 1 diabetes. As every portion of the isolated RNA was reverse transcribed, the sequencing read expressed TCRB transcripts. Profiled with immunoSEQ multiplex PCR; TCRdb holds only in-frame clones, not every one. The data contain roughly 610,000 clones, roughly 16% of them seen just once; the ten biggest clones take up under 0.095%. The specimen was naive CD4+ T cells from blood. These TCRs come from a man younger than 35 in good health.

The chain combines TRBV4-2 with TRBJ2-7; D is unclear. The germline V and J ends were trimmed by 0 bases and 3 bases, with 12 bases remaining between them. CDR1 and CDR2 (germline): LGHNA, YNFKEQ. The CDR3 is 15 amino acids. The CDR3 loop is CASSQDMLGLYEQYF. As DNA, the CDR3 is TGTGCCAGCAGCCAAGATATGCTAGGCCTCTACGAGCAGTACTTC.

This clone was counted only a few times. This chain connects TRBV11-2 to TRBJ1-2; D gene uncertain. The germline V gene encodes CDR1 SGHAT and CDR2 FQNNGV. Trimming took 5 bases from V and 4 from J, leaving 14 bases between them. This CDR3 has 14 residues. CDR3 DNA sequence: TGTGCCAGCAGCCCTCGGGGTCGTAGCTATGGCTACACCTTC. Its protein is CASSPRGRSYGYTF.

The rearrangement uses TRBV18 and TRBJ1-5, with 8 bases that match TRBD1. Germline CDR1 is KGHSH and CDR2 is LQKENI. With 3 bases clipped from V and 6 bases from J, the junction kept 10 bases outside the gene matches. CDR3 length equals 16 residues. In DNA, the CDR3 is TGTGCCAGCTCACCCTTAGGACAGGGATCGGGTCAGCCCCAGCATTTT. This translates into CASSPLGQGSGQPQHF. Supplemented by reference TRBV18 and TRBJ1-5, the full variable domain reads NAGVMQNPRHLVRRRGQEARLRCSPMKGHSHVYWYRQLPEEGLKFMVYLQKENIIDESGMPKERFSAEFPKEGPSILRIQQVVRGDSAAYFCASSPLGQGSGQPQHFGDGTRLSIL.

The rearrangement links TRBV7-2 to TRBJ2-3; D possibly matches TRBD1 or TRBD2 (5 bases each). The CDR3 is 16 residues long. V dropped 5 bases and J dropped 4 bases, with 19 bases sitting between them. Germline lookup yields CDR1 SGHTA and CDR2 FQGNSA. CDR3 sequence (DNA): TGTGCCAGCAGCCCTCGGGGCTGGGTGGTCGCAGATACGCAGTATTTT. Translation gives CASSPRGWVVADTQYF.

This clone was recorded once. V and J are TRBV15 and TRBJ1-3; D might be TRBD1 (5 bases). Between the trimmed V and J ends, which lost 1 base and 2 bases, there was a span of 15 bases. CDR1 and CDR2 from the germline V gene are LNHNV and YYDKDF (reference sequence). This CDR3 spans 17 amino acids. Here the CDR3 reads CATSRGPDRKAGNTIYF. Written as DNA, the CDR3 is TGTGCCACCAGCAGAGGACCTGACAGAAAGGCTGGAAACACCATATATTTT. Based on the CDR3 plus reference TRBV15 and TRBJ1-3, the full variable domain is DAMVIQNPRYQVTQFGKPVTLSCSQTLNHNVMYWYQQKSSQAPKLLFHYYDKDFNNEADTPDNFQSRRPNTSFCFLDIRSPGLGDTAMYLCATSRGPDRKAGNTIYFGEGSWLTVV.

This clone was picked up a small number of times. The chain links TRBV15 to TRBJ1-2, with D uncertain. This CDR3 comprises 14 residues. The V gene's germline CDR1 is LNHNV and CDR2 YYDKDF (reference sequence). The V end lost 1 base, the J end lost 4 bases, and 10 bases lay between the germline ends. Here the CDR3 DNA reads TGTGCCACCAGCAGAGTAGCGCAAAGCTATGGCTACACCTTC. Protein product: CATSRVAQSYGYTF.

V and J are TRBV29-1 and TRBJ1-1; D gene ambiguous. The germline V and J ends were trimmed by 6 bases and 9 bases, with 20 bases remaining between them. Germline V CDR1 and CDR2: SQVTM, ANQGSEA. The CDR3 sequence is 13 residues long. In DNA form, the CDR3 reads TGCAGCGTCATTAAGTCCGAACAGCGTAAAGCTTTCTTT. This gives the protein CSVIKSEQRKAFF.

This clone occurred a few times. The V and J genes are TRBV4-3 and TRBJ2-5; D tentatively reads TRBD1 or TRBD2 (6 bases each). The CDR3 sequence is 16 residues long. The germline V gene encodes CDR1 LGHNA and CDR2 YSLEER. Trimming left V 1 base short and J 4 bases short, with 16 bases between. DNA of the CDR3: TGCGCCAGCAGCCAAGGCAGGCCCGGAGGGGGAGAGACCCAGTACTTC. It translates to CASSQGRPGGGETQYF.

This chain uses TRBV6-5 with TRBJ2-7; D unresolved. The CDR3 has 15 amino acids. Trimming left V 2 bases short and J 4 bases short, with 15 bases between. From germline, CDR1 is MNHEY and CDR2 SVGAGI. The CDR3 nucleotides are TGTGCCAGCAGTTACACCCTGGGCAGAGCTTACGAGCAGTACTTC. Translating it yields CASSYTLGRAYEQYF.

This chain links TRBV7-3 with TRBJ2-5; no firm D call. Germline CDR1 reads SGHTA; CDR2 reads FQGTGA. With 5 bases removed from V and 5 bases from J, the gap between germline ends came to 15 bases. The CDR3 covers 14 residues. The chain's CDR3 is CASSQVARAETQYF. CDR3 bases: TGTGCCAGCAGCCAGGTGGCTCGGGCGGAGACCCAGTACTTC.

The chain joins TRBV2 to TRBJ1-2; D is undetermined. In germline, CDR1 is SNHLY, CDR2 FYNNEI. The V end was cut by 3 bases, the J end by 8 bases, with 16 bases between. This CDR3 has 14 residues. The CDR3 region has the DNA TGTGCCAGCAGTGAGGTGACCTTAACGTGGGGCTACACCTTC. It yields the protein CASSEVTLTWGYTF.

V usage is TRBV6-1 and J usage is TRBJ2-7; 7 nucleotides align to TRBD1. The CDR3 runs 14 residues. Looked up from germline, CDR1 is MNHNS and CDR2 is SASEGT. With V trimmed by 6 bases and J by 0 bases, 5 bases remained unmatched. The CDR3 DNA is TGTGCCAGCAGGACGACAGGGAGCTCCTACGAGCAGTACTTC. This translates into CASRTTGSSYEQYF.

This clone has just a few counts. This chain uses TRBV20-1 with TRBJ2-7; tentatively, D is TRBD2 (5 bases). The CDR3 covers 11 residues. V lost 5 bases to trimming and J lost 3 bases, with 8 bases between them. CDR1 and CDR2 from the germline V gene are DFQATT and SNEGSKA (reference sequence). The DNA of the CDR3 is TGCAGTGCTGAGGGTCGCTACGAGCAGTACTTC. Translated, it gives CSAEGRYEQYF.

CDR3 amino acids: CSVRQEGHYGYTF. In DNA form, the CDR3 reads TGCAGCGTACGACAGGAGGGGCACTATGGCTACACCTTC. This rearrangement joins TRBV29-1 to TRBJ1-2; D is possibly TRBD1 (6 bases). The germline V and J ends were trimmed by 6 bases and 3 bases, with 14 bases remaining between them. This CDR3 contains 13 residues. CDR1 SQVTM and CDR2 ANQGSEA come from the germline V gene. Complete variable domain (other parts from reference TRBV29-1 and TRBJ1-2): SAVISQKPSRDICQRGTSLTIQCQVDSQVTMMFWYRQQPGQSLTLIATANQGSEATYESGFVIDKFPISRPNLTFSTLTVSNMSPEDSSIYLCSVRQEGHYGYTFGSGTRLTVV.

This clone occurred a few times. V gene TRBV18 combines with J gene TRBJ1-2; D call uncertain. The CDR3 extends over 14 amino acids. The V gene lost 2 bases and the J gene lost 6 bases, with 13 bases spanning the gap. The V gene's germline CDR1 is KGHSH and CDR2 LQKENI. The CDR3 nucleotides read TGTGCCAGCTCACCAAAGGACCCATGGGATGGCTACACCTTC. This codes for CASSPKDPWDGYTF.

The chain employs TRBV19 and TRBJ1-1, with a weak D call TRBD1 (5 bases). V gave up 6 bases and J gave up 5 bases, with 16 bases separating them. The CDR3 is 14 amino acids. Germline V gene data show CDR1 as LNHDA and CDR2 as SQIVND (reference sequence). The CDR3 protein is CASRHRRDRTEAFF. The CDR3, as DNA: TGTGCCAGTAGGCACAGGCGGGATAGGACTGAAGCTTTCTTT.

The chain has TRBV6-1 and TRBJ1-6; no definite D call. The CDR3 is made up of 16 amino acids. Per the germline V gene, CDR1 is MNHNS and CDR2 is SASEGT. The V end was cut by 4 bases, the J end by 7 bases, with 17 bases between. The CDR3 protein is CASSVPGRTANSPLHF. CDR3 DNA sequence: TGTGCCAGCAGTGTGCCCGGGAGGACCGCAAATTCACCCCTCCACTTT.

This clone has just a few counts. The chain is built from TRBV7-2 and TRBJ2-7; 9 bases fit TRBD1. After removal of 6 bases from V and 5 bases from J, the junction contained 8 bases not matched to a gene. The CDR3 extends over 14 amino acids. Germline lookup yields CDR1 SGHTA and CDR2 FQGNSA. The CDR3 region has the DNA TGTGCCAGCAGGAACCCGGGACAGGGCGACGAGCAGTACTTC. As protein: CASRNPGQGDEQYF.

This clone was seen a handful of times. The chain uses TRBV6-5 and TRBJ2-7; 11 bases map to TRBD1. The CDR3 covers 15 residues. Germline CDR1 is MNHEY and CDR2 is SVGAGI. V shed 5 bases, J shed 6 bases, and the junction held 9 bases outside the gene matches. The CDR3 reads CASSLRGQGESEQYF. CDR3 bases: TGTGCCAGCAGTCTACGGGGACAGGGGGAGAGCGAGCAGTACTTC.

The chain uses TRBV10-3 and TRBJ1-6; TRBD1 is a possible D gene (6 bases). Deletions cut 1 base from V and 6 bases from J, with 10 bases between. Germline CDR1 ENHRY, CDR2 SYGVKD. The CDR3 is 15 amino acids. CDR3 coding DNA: TGTGCCATCAGTGAGTTGACAGGACCTAATTCACCCCTCCACTTT. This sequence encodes CAISELTGPNSPLHF.

CDR3 nucleotides: TGCGCCAGCAGCTTGGAGGGGACAGGGGCCAACTATGGCTACACCTTC. Translated: CASSLEGTGANYGYTF. The chain is built from TRBV5-1 and TRBJ1-2, with 10 bases matching TRBD1. The CDR3 is 16 amino acids. V was pared by 0 bases and J by 2 bases, with 4 bases of the junction left unmatched. The germline V gene encodes CDR1 SGHRS and CDR2 YFSETQ.

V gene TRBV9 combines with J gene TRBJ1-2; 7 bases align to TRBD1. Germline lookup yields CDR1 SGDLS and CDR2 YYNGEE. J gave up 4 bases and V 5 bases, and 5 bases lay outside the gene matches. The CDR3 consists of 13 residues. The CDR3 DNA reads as TGTGCCAGCAGAAAGACAGGGACCTATGGCTACACCTTC. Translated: CASRKTGTYGYTF.

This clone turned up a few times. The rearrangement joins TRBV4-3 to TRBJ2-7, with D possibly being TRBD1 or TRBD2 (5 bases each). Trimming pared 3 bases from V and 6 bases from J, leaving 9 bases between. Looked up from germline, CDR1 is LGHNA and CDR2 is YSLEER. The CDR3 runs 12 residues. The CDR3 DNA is TGCGCCAGCAGCCAGAGGGGAATCGAGCAGTACTTC. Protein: CASSQRGIEQYF.

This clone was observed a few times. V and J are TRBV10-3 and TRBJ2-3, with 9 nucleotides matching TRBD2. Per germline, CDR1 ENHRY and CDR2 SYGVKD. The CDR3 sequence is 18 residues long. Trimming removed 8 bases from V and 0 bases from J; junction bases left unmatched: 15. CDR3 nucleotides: TGTGCCATCTCCACCTGGGGGTCTAGCGGGGAGAGCACAGATACGCAGTATTTT. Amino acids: CAISTWGSSGESTDTQYF.

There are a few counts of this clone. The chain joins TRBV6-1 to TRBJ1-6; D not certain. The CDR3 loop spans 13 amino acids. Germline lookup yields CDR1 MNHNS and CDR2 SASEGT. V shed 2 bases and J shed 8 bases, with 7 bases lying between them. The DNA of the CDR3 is TGTGCCAGCAGTGAACGGTGGGATTCACCCCTCCACTTT. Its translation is CASSERWDSPLHF.